A single sample is the source of the 28 T cell receptor beta chains below, sequenced in a study of cytomegalovirus exposure and HLA in healthy donors. Primers for the PCR totalled 60 Vbeta and 13 Jbeta. The repertoire was sequenced with immunoSEQ multiplex PCR; TCRdb's copy has only in-frame clones and lacks some. The sample consists of approximately 140,000 clones, around 72% of them appearing once. Sequenced input: PBMCs. Receptors were obtained from a young woman in good health and CMV-seronegative.

This chain links TRBV6-1 with TRBJ1-4; no reliable D call. The germline CDR1 and CDR2 sequences are MNHNS and SASEGT. The CDR3 spans 15 residues. Trimming left V 6 bases short and J 0 bases short, with 11 bases between. The CDR3, as DNA: TGTGCCAGCAGGGAGTTTCCGCCAACTAATGAAAAACTGTTTTTT. Encoded protein: CASREFPPTNEKLFF.

The V and J genes are TRBV30 and TRBJ1-3; maybe TRBD1 (5 bases). The V end lost 1 base, the J end lost 2 bases, and 9 bases lay between the germline ends. The CDR3 is 14 amino acids. The germline V gene has CDR1 GTSNPN and CDR2 SVGIG (reference sequence). The chain's CDR3 is CAWSAGGAGNTIYF. DNA for the CDR3: TGTGCCTGGAGTGCCGGAGGGGCTGGAAACACCATATATTTT.

The chain employs TRBV6-4 and TRBJ1-5; D gene uncertain. The V end lost 7 bases, the J end lost 0 bases, and 13 bases lay between the germline ends. CDR1 and CDR2 (germline): MRHNA, SNTAGT. This CDR3 region has 15 residues. CDR3 DNA sequence: TGTGCCAGCATTGCTACTGTGATTAGCAATCAGCCCCAGCATTTT. It is translated as CASIATVISNQPQHF.

This sequence joins TRBV29-1 and TRBJ1-1; D not certain. Trimming left V 2 bases short and J 1 base short, with 11 bases between. The CDR3 is made up of 14 amino acids. Germline values: CDR1 SQVTM, CDR2 ANQGSEA. CDR3 sequence reads: CSVERRLTNTEAFF. CDR3 coding DNA: TGCAGCGTTGAAAGGCGGCTCACGAACACTGAAGCTTTCTTT. The full variable domain, with the rest looked up from reference TRBV29-1 and TRBJ1-1, is SAVISQKPSRDICQRGTSLTIQCQVDSQVTMMFWYRQQPGQSLTLIATANQGSEATYESGFVIDKFPISRPNLTFSTLTVSNMSPEDSSIYLCSVERRLTNTEAFFGQGTRLTVV.

This clone was observed a single time. This chain uses TRBV18 with TRBJ1-5, with 7 bases matching TRBD1. The J segment lost 3 bases and the V segment lost 5 bases, leaving 4 bases of the junction unmatched. This CDR3 is built from 14 residues. The germline V gene encodes CDR1 KGHSH and CDR2 LQKENI. As DNA, the CDR3 is TGTGCCAGCTCAGGAGACAGGGCCAATCAGCCCCAGCATTTT. It translates to CASSGDRANQPQHF.

This clone was seen once. This chain uses TRBV6-5 with TRBJ2-5; tentative D call: TRBD2 (7 bases). CDR3 length: 13 amino acids. Trimming removed 8 bases at V and 3 bases at J, with 13 bases between. Per the germline V gene, CDR1 is MNHEY and CDR2 is SVGAGI. CDR3 sequence reads: CASGRGAEETQYF. In nucleotides, the CDR3 is TGTGCCAGCGGTCGGGGGGCCGAAGAGACCCAGTACTTC.

This sequence joins TRBV7-9 and TRBJ2-5; 10 positions agree with TRBD1. J lost 7 bases, V lost 1 base, and 15 bases had no gene match. CDR1 and CDR2 from the germline V gene are SEHNR and FQNEAQ (reference sequence). CDR3 size: 18 residues. As DNA, the CDR3 is TGTGCCAGCAGCTTAGGCCCCACACTTGACAGGGGGCAGGGGACCCAGTACTTC. Its protein is CASSLGPTLDRGQGTQYF. Supplemented by reference TRBV7-9 and TRBJ2-5, the full variable domain reads DTGVSQNPRHKITKRGQNVTFRCDPISEHNRLYWYRQTLGQGPEFLTYFQNEAQLEKSRLLSDRFSAERPKGSFSTLEIQRTEQGDSAMYLCASSLGPTLDRGQGTQYFGPGTRLLVL.

The CDR3 DNA is TGTGCCAGCACCCCGACAGGCCTGGGCGGCTACACCTTC. Translated: CASTPTGLGGYTF. This chain uses TRBV5-6 with TRBJ1-2; a possible D gene is TRBD1 (6 bases). The CDR3 runs to 13 residues. Per germline, CDR1 SGHDT and CDR2 YYEEEE. V was pared by 6 bases and J by 8 bases, with 17 bases between.

The chain links TRBV29-1 to TRBJ2-3; a weak D match, TRBD1 (6 bases). V was pared by 4 bases and J by 5 bases, with 13 bases between. There are 13 residues in the CDR3. Germline CDR1 and CDR2: SQVTM and ANQGSEA. CDR3 sequence: CSVANRVQDTQYF. As DNA, the CDR3 is TGCAGCGTTGCAAACAGGGTGCAAGATACGCAGTATTTT.

This rearrangement joins TRBV7-9 to TRBJ2-3; D is ambiguous. V was cut by 4 bases and J by 3 bases, with 17 bases left in between. This CDR3 is 16 amino acids long. Looked up from germline, CDR1 is SEHNR and CDR2 is FQNEAQ (reference sequence). This CDR3 is CASSSPPGLGTDTQYF. The CDR3 nucleotides read TGTGCCAGCAGCTCCCCCCCAGGATTAGGTACAGATACGCAGTATTTT.

The chain has TRBV19 and TRBJ1-1; D unresolved. Germline CDR1 LNHDA, CDR2 SQIVND (reference sequence). Trimming removed 6 bases from V and 1 base from J, with 9 bases in between. The CDR3 consists of 13 residues. CDR3 sequence: CASRAEGNTEAFF. The DNA of the CDR3 is TGTGCCAGTAGAGCGGAGGGGAACACTGAAGCTTTCTTT.

The gene calls are TRBV2 and TRBJ2-5; D perhaps matches TRBD2 (6 bases). The CDR3 spans 14 residues. Trimming pared 3 bases from V and 4 bases from J, leaving 12 bases between. The V gene's germline CDR1 is SNHLY and CDR2 FYNNEI. The CDR3 nucleotides read TGTGCCAGCAGTGAGCGGAGGGCCCTAGAGACCCAGTACTTC. This translates into CASSERRALETQYF.

With respect to this clone: At one of its ends the junction is not consistent with the germline gene, which may arise from a read error. J is TRBJ2-7 and V is TRBV11-2; 7 nucleotides match TRBD2. The CDR3 totals 13 residues. Germline CDR1 reads SGHAT; CDR2 reads FQNNGV. The CDR3 region is CASRLAAGDEQYF. In DNA, the CDR3 is TGTGCCAGCAGATTAGCGGCGGGGGACGAGCAGTACTTC.

The V call is TRBV15, the J call TRBJ2-1; TRBD2 aligns across 9 bases. Unmatched junction bases numbered 9, after V lost 1 base and J lost 5 bases. The CDR3 is 17 amino acids. Germline loops: CDR1 LNHNV, CDR2 YYDKDF (reference sequence). CDR3 region: CATSRGASGTMDNEQFF. CDR3 nucleotide sequence: TGTGCCACCAGCAGAGGGGCTAGCGGGACAATGGACAATGAGCAGTTCTTC.

This clone was counted a few times. The chain joins TRBV29-1 to TRBJ2-5, with 11 bases fitting TRBD2. Germline CDR1 and CDR2: SQVTM and ANQGSEA. The CDR3 contains 15 residues. Unmatched junction bases numbered 6, after V lost 2 bases and J lost 4 bases. CDR3 bases: TGCAGCGTTGAACGCGGGCTAGCGGGAGGAGAGACCCAGTACTTC. It translates to CSVERGLAGGETQYF.

This clone was picked up a small number of times. The chain couples TRBV20-1 to TRBJ2-1; D uncertain. Germline loops: CDR1 DFQATT, CDR2 SNEGSKA (reference sequence). CDR3 length equals 11 residues. V dropped 5 bases and J dropped 6 bases, with 8 bases sitting between them. The CDR3 nucleotides are TGCAGTGCTGAGAGAGGCAATGAGCAGTTCTTC. Translating it yields CSAERGNEQFF.

J is TRBJ2-1 and V is TRBV7-2, with 7 bases matching TRBD2. V lost 3 bases, J lost 7 bases, and 6 bases stayed unmatched. Germline assignment: CDR1 SGHTA and CDR2 FQGNSA. This CDR3 comprises 14 residues. CDR3 in DNA: TGTGCCAGCAGCTTGGGGCGGGAGTGGAATGAGCAGTTCTTC. Residues: CASSLGREWNEQFF.

The chain links TRBV30 to TRBJ2-7; the D is unclear. Germline V gene lookup returns CDR1 GTSNPN and CDR2 SVGIG (reference sequence). The CDR3 totals 14 residues. V lost 0 bases and J 1 base, leaving 10 bases between the germline ends. CDR3: CAWSVTIPSYEQYF. The CDR3, as DNA: TGTGCCTGGAGTGTAACTATACCTTCCTACGAGCAGTACTTC.

This clone occurred a few times. The chain combines TRBV7-8 with TRBJ2-7; TRBD2 matches at 11 bases. The CDR3 is made up of 15 amino acids. Trimming at V came to 5 bases and at J to 3 bases, leaving 6 bases not matched to a gene. The germline gives CDR1 SGHVS, CDR2 FQNEAQ. The CDR3: CASSPRTSGFYEQYF. The DNA of the CDR3 is TGTGCCAGCAGCCCTAGGACTAGCGGGTTCTACGAGCAGTACTTC.

The genes are TRBV5-1 and TRBJ2-5, with D maybe TRBD2 (6 bases). This CDR3 spans 16 amino acids. Per germline, CDR1 SGHRS and CDR2 YFSETQ. The V end lost 1 base, the J end lost 4 bases, and 17 bases lay between the germline ends. The CDR3 sequence is CASSLRTGSEGETQYF. CDR3 bases: TGCGCCAGCAGCTTGCGGACCGGGAGTGAGGGAGAGACCCAGTACTTC.

The genes are TRBV6-5 and TRBJ1-2; possibly TRBD1 for D (6 bases). Per the germline V gene, CDR1 is MNHEY and CDR2 is SVGAGI. The germline V and J ends were trimmed by 4 bases and 2 bases, with 14 bases remaining between them. This CDR3 is 15 amino acids long. CDR3 DNA sequence: TGTGCCAGCAGTTCTGGGACAATCACCAACTATGGCTACACCTTC. This codes for CASSSGTITNYGYTF.

This chain links TRBV9 with TRBJ1-4; the D gene is possibly TRBD1 (5 bases). Germline assignment: CDR1 SGDLS and CDR2 YYNGEE. The CDR3 spans 15 residues. V dropped 0 bases and J dropped 5 bases, with 11 bases sitting between them. The CDR3 reads CASSVAGDSNEKLFF. The CDR3 DNA sequence: TGTGCCAGCAGCGTAGCGGGGGACTCGAATGAAAAACTGTTTTTT.

V gene TRBV18 combines with J gene TRBJ2-2, with 10 bases that match TRBD2. The CDR3 spans 16 residues. CDR1 and CDR2 from the germline V gene are KGHSH and LQKENI. J lost 5 bases, V lost 6 bases, and 9 bases had no gene match. The CDR3 is CASSQEAGLATGELFF. Written as DNA, the CDR3 is TGTGCCAGCTCCCAAGAAGCGGGACTAGCGACCGGGGAGCTGTTTTTT.

The chain joins TRBV7-9 to TRBJ1-5; 7 bases align to TRBD1. V shed 5 bases and J 6 bases; nucleotides not matched to a gene: 4. This CDR3 region has 13 residues. The germline V gene has CDR1 SEHNR and CDR2 FQNEAQ (reference sequence). The CDR3 loop is CASSQGVPQPQHF. CDR3 sequence (DNA): TGTGCCAGCAGCCAGGGGGTGCCTCAGCCCCAGCATTTT. Variable domain in full (rest from reference TRBV7-9 and TRBJ1-5): DTGVSQNPRHKITKRGQNVTFRCDPISEHNRLYWYRQTLGQGPEFLTYFQNEAQLEKSRLLSDRFSAERPKGSFSTLEIQRTEQGDSAMYLCASSQGVPQPQHFGDGTRLSIL.

This clone was recorded once. V usage is TRBV13 and J usage is TRBJ2-3; the match to TRBD1 covers 12 bases. The length of the CDR3 is 19 residues. V lost 2 bases and J lost 3; bases outside the gene matches: 12. CDR1 is PRHDT, CDR2 FYEKMQ, per germline (reference sequence). The CDR3: CASSLNLVGTGGRTDTQYF. CDR3 coding DNA: TGTGCCAGCAGCTTAAATCTTGTCGGGACAGGGGGCAGGACAGATACGCAGTATTTT. Full variable domain (missing parts from reference TRBV13 and TRBJ2-3): AAGVIQSPRHLIKEKRETATLKCYPIPRHDTVYWYQQGPGQDPQFLISFYEKMQSDKGSIPDRFSAQQFSDYHSELNMSSLELGDSALYFCASSLNLVGTGGRTDTQYFGPGTRLTVL.

The chain uses TRBV7-8 and TRBJ1-2, with D possibly being TRBD1 (6 bases). This CDR3 is 14 amino acids long. V lost 5 bases and J lost 4, with 14 bases in between. Germline-derived CDR1 and CDR2 are SGHVS and FQNEAQ. The CDR3 DNA reads as TGTGCCAGCAGCCAGATGGGGGCTGGCTATGGCTACACCTTC. This gives the protein CASSQMGAGYGYTF.

The chain combines TRBV7-9 with TRBJ2-3, with a weak D call TRBD1 (6 bases). Germline V gene data show CDR1 as SEHNR and CDR2 as FQNEAQ (reference sequence). V was trimmed by 2 bases and J by 2 bases, leaving 23 bases between them. The CDR3 has 19 residues. The CDR3 is CASSLLWSRSQGFTDTQYF. As DNA, the CDR3 is TGTGCCAGCAGCTTATTGTGGTCGAGGTCCCAGGGGTTCACAGATACGCAGTATTTT.

The chain joins TRBV5-6 to TRBJ2-7; 9 nucleotides align to TRBD2. The CDR3 has 15 amino acids. The V segment lost 2 bases and the J segment 1 base; nucleotides outside the gene matches: 4. Germline V gives CDR1 SGHDT, CDR2 YYEEEE. For the CDR3, the DNA is TGTGCCAGCAGCTTCCTTAGCGGGAGTTCCTACGAGCAGTACTTC. Translation: CASSFLSGSSYEQYF.